A selection of T cell receptor beta chains follows, all from one sample in a study of cytomegalovirus exposure and HLA in healthy donors. Here immunoSEQ multiplex PCR was the method, and the copy in TCRdb shows in-frame clones only, minus some. Of about 160,000 clones listed, approximately 77% are singletons. Sequenced sample: PBMCs. The receptors come from a man younger than 40 in good health and CMV-seropositive. CDR3s include the opening cysteine and the closing phenylalanine or tryptophan. A D gene is named only where the DNA matches it firmly. For some rows the clone size is stated as once, few or many, or as a class when expanded; others skip it.

clone_size	d_call	j_call	v_call	cdr3_nt	cdr3_aa
NA	TRBD2	TRBJ2-5	TRBV7-6	TGTGCCAGCAGCTTAGTAGCGGGGGCACAAGAGACCCAGTACTTC	CASSLVAGAQETQYF
NA	TRBD2	TRBJ2-7	TRBV6-1	TGTGCCAGCGAGCAGCGGGGGGGCTACGAGCAGTACTTC	CASEQRGGYEQYF
once	NA	TRBJ1-1	TRBV30	TGTGCCTGGAAACGAGGGCCTGACACTGAAGCTTTCTTT	CAWKRGPDTEAFF
NA	NA	TRBJ1-2	TRBV7-9	TGTGCCAGCAGCTTGCCGGGACTGACCTATGGCTACACCTTC	CASSLPGLTYGYTF
NA	TRBD2	TRBJ2-7	TRBV9	TGTGCCAGCAGCCCCCATAGCGGGGGGGTGTCCTACGAGCAGTACTTC	CASSPHSGGVSYEQYF
NA	TRBD2	TRBJ2-7	TRBV28	TGTGCCAGCAGCGCCGGGACTAGCTACGAGCAGTACTTC	CASSAGTSYEQYF
few	TRBD1	TRBJ2-7	TRBV28	TGTGCCAGCAGTCGACAGGGGATCGACTCCTACGAGCAGTACTTC	CASSRQGIDSYEQYF
NA	NA	TRBJ1-5	TRBV7-9	TGTGCCAGCGGCCTCGTCAATCAGCCCCAGCATTTT	CASGLVNQPQHF
NA	NA	TRBJ2-5	TRBV9	TGTGCCAGCAGCGTAGGTGGAGGATTCCAAGAGACCCAGTACTTC	CASSVGGGFQETQYF
NA	TRBD1	TRBJ2-5	TRBV5-1	TGCGCCAGCAGCTTGGGGGGACAGGGGGAAGAGACCCAGTACTTC	CASSLGGQGEETQYF
NA	NA	TRBJ1-2	TRBV28	TGTGCCAGCAGTTTAGACAGGCATGGCTACACCTTC	CASSLDRHGYTF
NA	TRBD2	TRBJ2-4	TRBV19	TGTGCCAGTAGTATCGGGGGGTTCAAAAACATTCAGTACTTC	CASSIGGFKNIQYF
few	NA	TRBJ2-7	TRBV5-5	TGTGCCAGCAGCTTGTCGCAGTCTCCCTCCTACGAGCAGTACTTC	CASSLSQSPSYEQYF
few	NA	TRBJ1-2	TRBV6-5	TGTGCCAGCACCGAAGGGGCAGGGGATAACTATGGCTACACCTTC	CASTEGAGDNYGYTF
NA	NA	TRBJ1-6	TRBV5-4	TGTGCCAGCAGCTACCAGGGGCTAGGGAATTCACCCCTCCACTTT	CASSYQGLGNSPLHF
NA	NA	TRBJ1-1	TRBV4-1	TGCGCCAGCAGCCAAGGTGAAGGACAAGAACAAACTGAAGCTTTCTTT	CASSQGEGQEQTEAFF
NA	TRBD2	TRBJ2-3	TRBV6-4	TGTGCCAGCAGTGACTCAGGACTAGGCACAGATACGCAGTATTTT	CASSDSGLGTDTQYF
NA	NA	TRBJ2-7	TRBV4-1	TGCGCCAGCAGCCAAAGCAGGGGGGTCTACGAGCAGTACTTC	CASSQSRGVYEQYF
NA	TRBD1	TRBJ1-5	TRBV2	TGTGCCAGCAGCGCCACAGGGGGCACTCAGCCCCAGCATTTT	CASSATGGTQPQHF
NA	NA	TRBJ2-3	TRBV5-1	TGCGCCAGCAGTTCTTACTCGGCTAGCTCACGCAGCAAGTATTTT	CASSSYSASSRSKYF
NA	NA	TRBJ2-5	TRBV4-3	TGCGCCAGCAGCCGGACCGGGACTGAAGAGACCCAGTACTTC	CASSRTGTEETQYF
NA	TRBD2	TRBJ2-1	TRBV7-7	TGTGCCAGCAGCGACAACGCTGGGGGGGGGAACAATGAGCAGTTCTTC	CASSDNAGGGNNEQFF
NA	TRBD2	TRBJ2-7	TRBV6-4	TGTGCCAGCGCCCGGGAGGTACGGGACGAGCAGTACTTC	CASAREVRDEQYF
NA	NA	TRBJ2-7	TRBV10-3	TGTGCCATCAGTGAGGCTGGCGGGGGCGTCTCCTACGAGCAGTACTTC	CAISEAGGGVSYEQYF
NA	NA	TRBJ2-5	TRBV4-1	TGCGCCAGCAGCCAAGAGGACAGAGGGGAGACCCAGTACTTC	CASSQEDRGETQYF
NA	TRBD1	TRBJ2-7	TRBV6-5	TGTGCCAGCAGTTACTCGAGAGACAGGGTCCACGAGCAGTACTTC	CASSYSRDRVHEQYF
few	TRBD2	TRBJ2-7	TRBV28	TGTGCCAGCAGTCGGCGGACTAGCGGATCCTACGAGCAGTACTTC	CASSRRTSGSYEQYF
NA	NA	TRBJ1-4	TRBV5-1	TGCGCCAGCAGCCTCCGGGGGGATGCTAATGAAAAACTGTTTTTT	CASSLRGDANEKLFF
NA	TRBD1	TRBJ2-7	TRBV5-1	TGCGCCAGCACGGAACCGGGACAGGGGTGGTACGAGCAGTACTTC	CASTEPGQGWYEQYF
NA	NA	TRBJ2-3	TRBV7-3	TGTGCCAGCAGCAGGGACAACACAGATACGCAGTATTTT	CASSRDNTDTQYF
NA	NA	TRBJ1-5	TRBV27	TGTGCCAGCAGTACCCGGGACAAATATCAGCCCCAGCATTTT	CASSTRDKYQPQHF
NA	TRBD1	TRBJ2-7	TRBV28	TGTGCCAGCAGTGCCGGGACAGGGCTAGTCGAGCAGTACTTC	CASSAGTGLVEQYF
few	NA	TRBJ1-2	TRBV4-1	TGCGCCAGCAGCCAAGACCCAAGCGCTAACTATGGCTACACCTTC	CASSQDPSANYGYTF
few	NA	TRBJ1-2	TRBV29-1	TGCAGCGTTGCACAGGCGAACTATGGCTACACCTTC	CSVAQANYGYTF
NA	NA	TRBJ2-7	TRBV18	TGTGCCAGCTCATCTAAGACAAGAAGCTCCTACGAGCAGTACTTC	CASSSKTRSSYEQYF
NA	TRBD1	TRBJ1-4	TRBV11-2	TGTGCCAGCAGCTTGAGGACAGGGCTTAAACTGTTTTTT	CASSLRTGLKLFF
NA	NA	TRBJ1-6	TRBV27	TGTGCCAGCACCTCCGGGGGGGCTAATTCACCCCTCCACTTT	CASTSGGANSPLHF
NA	NA	TRBJ1-4	TRBV5-1	TGCGCCAGCAGCTTACAACAGACAACTAATGAAAAACTGTTTTTT	CASSLQQTTNEKLFF
NA	NA	TRBJ1-5	TRBV11-2	TGTGCCAGCAGCCAGGCAGGGAATCAGCCCCAGCATTTT	CASSQAGNQPQHF
NA	NA	TRBJ2-3	TRBV2	TGTGCCAGCATGGGCGTCACAGATACGCAGTATTTT	CASMGVTDTQYF
once	TRBD1	TRBJ1-2	TRBV28	TGTGCCAGCAGTATGCCAATCGGGACAGGGGGCCATGGCTACACCTTC	CASSMPIGTGGHGYTF
NA	NA	TRBJ2-7	TRBV4-1	TGCGCCAGCAGCCAAGATGCAGGAACCTACGAGCAGTACTTC	CASSQDAGTYEQYF
NA	NA	TRBJ2-2	TRBV30	TGTGCCTGGAGTACCACTTACGCAACCGGGGAGCTGTTTTTT	CAWSTTYATGELFF
NA	TRBD1	TRBJ2-4	TRBV11-2	TGTGCCAGCAGCTTATCGGGACAGGGCCCTTACTTC	CASSLSGQGPYF
NA	NA	TRBJ1-2	TRBV30	TGTGCCTGGAGTACGGTACCAAACGGGGGCTACACCTTC	CAWSTVPNGGYTF
few	NA	TRBJ2-3	TRBV27	TGTGCCAGCAGTCCTCCTTTCGAGGGGGGGTACACAGATACGCAGTATTTT	CASSPPFEGGYTDTQYF
NA	TRBD1	TRBJ2-1	TRBV5-1	TGCGCCAGCAGCGGGACAGAACGATACAATGAGCAGTTCTTC	CASSGTERYNEQFF
NA	NA	TRBJ2-5	TRBV28	TGTGCCAGCAGCCTGGGGGGACGAGAGACCCAGTACTTC	CASSLGGRETQYF
few	NA	TRBJ2-7	TRBV6-1	TGTGCCAGCAGTGATAGGAGGGATTTCTACGAGCAGTACTTC	CASSDRRDFYEQYF
NA	TRBD2	TRBJ2-3	TRBV9	TGTGCCAGCAGCGTAGACAGCGGGGGGTTTAGAACAGATACGCAGTATTTT	CASSVDSGGFRTDTQYF
NA	NA	TRBJ2-6	TRBV4-1	TGCGCCAGCAGCCAATCCTTCTCTGGGGCCAACGTCCTGACTTTC	CASSQSFSGANVLTF
NA	NA	TRBJ1-3	TRBV29-1	TGCAGTGCAACCCATTCAGTGACAGGAAACACCATATATTTT	CSATHSVTGNTIYF